Each of the 22 T cell receptor beta chains below was sequenced from the same sample in a study of blood T cell repertoires in COVID-19. Assay: immunoSEQ multiplex PCR; the TCRdb copy retains only in-frame clones and omits some. The data hold fewer than 350,000 clones, with roughly 85% observed a single time. The material sequenced was PBMCs or T cells enriched from blood (not recorded which). Source of these receptors: a woman between 45 and 65 years old who had recovered from COVID-19.

The chain is built from TRBV12-5 and TRBJ1-1; no reliable D call. This CDR3 spans 13 amino acids. Germline CDR1 reads LGHNT; CDR2 reads FRNRAP. Between the trimmed V and J ends, which lost 7 bases and 9 bases, there was a span of 18 bases. This CDR3 is CASALGASGKAFF. CDR3 bases: TGTGCTAGTGCCCTGGGTGCCTCCGGGAAAGCTTTCTTT.

The chain combines TRBV27 with TRBJ2-5, with D perhaps matching TRBD2 (7 bases). V lost 8 bases and J lost 5, with 15 bases in between. The CDR3 has 13 residues. Germline CDR1 and CDR2: MNHEY and SMNVEV (reference sequence). This CDR3 reads CASGIRGGETQYF. For the CDR3, the DNA is TGTGCCAGCGGGATTAGGGGGGGGGAGACCCAGTACTTC.

The V call is TRBV24-1, the J call TRBJ2-1; the match to TRBD1 covers 8 bases. The CDR3 has 13 residues. From germline, CDR1 is KGHDR and CDR2 SFDVKD. The junction had 7 bases not matched to a gene; V was cut back by 8 bases and J by 8 bases. The CDR3: CATTAGGQDEQFF. The CDR3 DNA reads TGTGCCACCACGGCAGGGGGCCAGGATGAGCAGTTCTTC.

The chain combines TRBV15 with TRBJ2-2, with 8 bases that match TRBD1. This CDR3 contains 16 residues. Looked up from germline, CDR1 is LNHNV and CDR2 is YYDKDF (reference sequence). V lost 2 bases and J lost 6; bases outside the gene matches: 8. CDR3 amino acids: CATSRNVGQGAGELFF. CDR3 nucleotide sequence: TGTGCCACCAGCAGAAACGTCGGACAGGGAGCCGGGGAGCTGTTTTTT.

This clone was detected a few times. The chain links TRBV28 to TRBJ1-2, with 8 positions matching TRBD1. The CDR3 has 13 amino acids. V shed 5 bases and J 7 bases; nucleotides not matched to a gene: 6. Germline loops: CDR1 MDHEN, CDR2 SYDVKM. CDR3 sequence: CASSPDRVGGYTF. In nucleotides, the CDR3 is TGTGCCAGCAGTCCGGACAGGGTTGGTGGCTACACCTTC.

This chain uses TRBV5-4 with TRBJ2-5; D is possibly TRBD1 (5 bases). V was shortened by 4 bases and J by 1 base, with 14 bases between the two germline ends. The CDR3 sequence is 15 residues long. Germline V gene lookup returns CDR1 SGHNT and CDR2 YYREEE (reference sequence). CDR3 sequence: CASSVMITGQETQYF. DNA of the CDR3: TGTGCCAGCAGCGTGATGATAACAGGCCAAGAGACCCAGTACTTC.

The chain is built from TRBV28 and TRBJ1-2; 7 bases line up with TRBD1. Trimming took 5 bases from V and 4 from J; bases not matched to a gene: 7. CDR1 MDHEN and CDR2 SYDVKM come from the germline V gene. This CDR3 contains 14 residues. DNA for the CDR3: TGTGCCAGCAGTGTAACAGGGGAGGCCTATGGCTACACCTTC. Translating it yields CASSVTGEAYGYTF.

CDR3 sequence: CASSSGATSGFSYEQYF. The CDR3 nucleotides read TGTGCCAGCAGCTCCGGGGCGACTAGCGGATTTTCCTACGAGCAGTACTTC. The V gene is TRBV7-9, the J gene TRBJ2-7; 9 bases map to TRBD2. The CDR3 contains 17 residues. The germline V gene has CDR1 SEHNR and CDR2 FQNEAQ (reference sequence). Germline trimming cut 4 bases from V and 1 base from J; bases unmatched to any gene: 11.

The chain carries TRBV19 and TRBJ2-2, with TRBD1 matching 7 bases. The CDR3 runs 15 residues. The trim removed 5 bases at V and 4 bases at J, leaving 7 bases unmatched. CDR1 is LNHDA, CDR2 SQIVND, per germline (reference sequence). The CDR3 is CASSDRARGTGELFF. CDR3 in DNA: TGTGCCAGTAGTGACAGGGCCCGGGGCACCGGGGAGCTGTTTTTT.

V and J are TRBV7-2 and TRBJ1-1; D ambiguous. CDR3 size: 14 residues. V gave up 4 bases and J gave up 6 bases, with 15 bases separating them. In germline, CDR1 is SGHTA, CDR2 FQGNSA. CDR3 protein: CASSSPGAFAEAFF. The CDR3 coding sequence is TGTGCCAGCAGCTCCCCGGGAGCCTTCGCTGAAGCTTTCTTT.

The genes are TRBV5-6 and TRBJ2-5; D remains ambiguous. This CDR3 region has 16 residues. Germline loops: CDR1 SGHDT, CDR2 YYEEEE. Trimming removed 3 bases at V and 5 bases at J, with 20 bases between. The CDR3 region is CASSSPRWQAKETQYF. The CDR3 bases are TGTGCCAGCAGCTCCCCTCGGTGGCAGGCGAAGGAGACCCAGTACTTC.

This CDR3 reads CASSRVQGAAEAFF. The CDR3 DNA reads TGTGCCAGCAGCAGGGTGCAGGGGGCGGCTGAAGCTTTCTTT. The chain uses TRBV6-5 and TRBJ1-1, with 8 bases aligning to TRBD1. Per germline, CDR1 MNHEY and CDR2 SVGAGI. V was pared by 6 bases and J by 6 bases, with 9 bases of the junction left unmatched. This CDR3 has 14 amino acids.

V is TRBV7-8 and J is TRBJ2-7; D might be TRBD2 (6 bases). Per the germline V gene, CDR1 is SGHVS and CDR2 is FQNEAQ. V lost 6 bases and J lost 5, with 26 bases in between. CDR3 length: 17 residues. This CDR3 reads CASSHRRGGGSGHEQYF. The CDR3 nucleotides are TGTGCCAGCAGTCATAGGAGGGGTGGGGGGTCCGGGCACGAGCAGTACTTC.

The chain links TRBV2 to TRBJ1-6; D gene ambiguous. Germline CDR1 is SNHLY and CDR2 is FYNNEI. The germline V and J ends were trimmed by 4 bases and 0 bases, with 4 bases remaining between them. The CDR3 runs to 14 residues. The CDR3 is CASSVLSYNSPLHF. Written as DNA, the CDR3 is TGTGCCAGCAGTGTTCTCTCCTATAATTCACCCCTCCACTTT.

The chain uses TRBV2 and TRBJ2-1; 9 bases are shared with TRBD1. Germline lookup yields CDR1 SNHLY and CDR2 FYNNEI. The CDR3 runs 15 residues. Trimming cost V 2 bases and J 3 bases; bases outside gene matches: 2. CDR3 residues: CASSEMDRGYNEQFF. The DNA for the CDR3 is TGTGCCAGCAGTGAAATGGACAGGGGCTACAATGAGCAGTTCTTC.

This clone appeared once. The identical CDR3 is also encoded by other nucleotide sequences in the sample. The genes are TRBV7-9 and TRBJ2-7, with D perhaps TRBD1 (6 bases). V shed 5 bases and J shed 3 bases, with 8 bases lying between them. CDR1 is SEHNR, CDR2 FQNEAQ, per germline (reference sequence). The length of the CDR3 is 12 residues. CDR3 region: CASSLQGYEQYF. CDR3 in DNA: TGTGCCAGCAGCCTACAGGGCTACGAGCAGTACTTC.

This sequence joins TRBV12-3 or TRBV12-4 and TRBJ1-1; D remains unclear. The V end was cut by 6 bases, the J end by 6 bases, with 11 bases between. The CDR3 length is 12 residues. For the CDR3, the DNA is TGTGCCAGCAGGCCGGGAAGCGCTGAAGCTTTCTTT. Translation gives CASRPGSAEAFF.

In its sample, this clone was seen once. V gene TRBV11-2 combines with J gene TRBJ1-2; tentative D call: TRBD1 (6 bases). Germline CDR1 is SGHAT and CDR2 is FQNNGV. Trimming took 5 bases from V and 8 from J, leaving 18 bases between them. The CDR3 contains 14 residues. As DNA, the CDR3 is TGTGCCAGCAGCCAGACTCGGGGGGCAGGGGGCTACACCTTC. As protein: CASSQTRGAGGYTF. Variable domain in full (rest from reference TRBV11-2 and TRBJ1-2): EAGVAQSPRYKIIEKRQSVAFWCNPISGHATLYWYQQILGQGPKLLIQFQNNGVVDDSQLPKDRFSAERLKGVDSTLKIQPAKLEDSAVYLCASSQTRGAGGYTFGSGTRLTVV.

The chain uses TRBV7-8 and TRBJ2-1; the D is unclear. V was shortened by 5 bases and J by 3 bases, with 8 bases between the two germline ends. Germline V lookup: CDR1 SGHVS, CDR2 FQNEAQ. The CDR3 length is 13 residues. DNA for the CDR3: TGTGCCAGCAGCCCCACAGACTACAATGAGCAGTTCTTC. This encodes CASSPTDYNEQFF.

CDR3 in amino acids: CASSQEGYEQYF. The CDR3 nucleotides are TGTGCCAGCAGCCAGGAGGGGTACGAGCAGTACTTC. This chain connects TRBV3-1 (or the pseudogene TRBV3-2) to TRBJ2-7, with D maybe TRBD2 (6 bases). Trimming removed 3 bases from V and 4 bases from J, with 7 bases in between. The CDR3 consists of 12 residues. The germline V gene has CDR1 LGHDT and CDR2 YNNKEL (reference sequence).

This clone was seen only once. V and J are TRBV4-2 and TRBJ1-5; perhaps TRBD1 as D (5 bases). V lost 0 bases and J lost 6, with 27 bases in between. The CDR3 is 20 residues long. Germline V gene sequence: CDR1 LGHNA, CDR2 YNFKEQ. Here the CDR3 reads CASSQDRWGDGPLAGQPQHF. Here the CDR3 DNA reads TGTGCCAGCAGCCAAGATCGATGGGGCGACGGTCCGCTAGCGGGTCAGCCCCAGCATTTT.

The chain joins TRBV4-1 to TRBJ2-3; the match to TRBD2 covers 8 bases. Germline lookup yields CDR1 MGHRA and CDR2 YSYEKL. The CDR3 sequence is 15 residues long. Trimming at V came to 0 bases and at J to 5 bases, leaving 4 bases not matched to a gene. The CDR3 region is CASSQESGRRDTQYF. The CDR3 DNA reads as TGCGCCAGCAGCCAAGAGAGCGGGAGACGAGATACGCAGTATTTT.